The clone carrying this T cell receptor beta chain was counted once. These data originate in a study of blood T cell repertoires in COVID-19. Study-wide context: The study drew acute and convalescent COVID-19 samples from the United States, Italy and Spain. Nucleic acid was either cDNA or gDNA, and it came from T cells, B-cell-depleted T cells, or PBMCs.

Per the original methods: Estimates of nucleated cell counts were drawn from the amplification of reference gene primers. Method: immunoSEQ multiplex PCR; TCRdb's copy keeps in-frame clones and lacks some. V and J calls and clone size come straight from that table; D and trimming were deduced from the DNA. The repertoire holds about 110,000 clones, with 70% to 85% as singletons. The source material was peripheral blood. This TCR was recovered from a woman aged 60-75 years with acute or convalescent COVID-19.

CDR3 nucleotides: TGCGCCAGCAGCGAACAGACACCGAACACTGAAGCTTTCTTT. Protein: CASSEQTPNTEAFF. This chain connects TRBV5-1 to TRBJ1-1, with D uncertain. The ends were cut back, 4 bases at V and 1 base at J, with 11 bases in the middle. In germline, CDR1 is SGHRS, CDR2 YFSETQ. The CDR3 contains 14 residues.